The 3 T cell receptor beta chains given below trace back to one sample, sequenced in a study of cytomegalovirus exposure and HLA in healthy donors. This PCR relied on a set of 60 Vbeta primers and 13 Jbeta primers. Data came from immunoSEQ multiplex PCR; TCRdb stores just in-frame clones and leaves some out. The profile covers 75,000 to 100,000 clones, with 73% appearing a single time and roughly 3.5% taken by the ten largest. The specimen sequenced was PBMCs. The receptors shown here come from a man aged 40-50 years in good health and CMV-seronegative.

This rearrangement joins TRBV5-1 to TRBJ2-5, with TRBD2 identical over 7 bases. Germline assignment: CDR1 SGHRS and CDR2 YFSETQ. The V segment lost 1 base and the J segment 5 bases; nucleotides outside the gene matches: 2. The CDR3 has 13 amino acids. The DNA for the CDR3 is TGCGCCAGCAGCTTGCTAGCGGATGAGACCCAGTACTTC. Translated, it gives CASSLLADETQYF.

This chain connects TRBV7-8 to TRBJ1-2; tentative D call: TRBD1 (5 bases). CDR1 and CDR2 from the germline V gene are SGHVS and FQNEAQ. The V end was cut by 0 bases, the J end by 3 bases, with 11 bases between. The CDR3 has 15 amino acids. In nucleotides, the CDR3 is TGTGCCAGCAGCTTAGCCCCGGGGGGTTACTATGGCTACACCTTC. It encodes CASSLAPGGYYGYTF.

The chain joins TRBV10-3 to TRBJ2-3; 7 bases agree with TRBD2. Germline CDR1 ENHRY, CDR2 SYGVKD. Trimming at V came to 11 bases and at J to 3 bases, leaving 8 bases not matched to a gene. This CDR3 is built from 13 residues. Written as DNA, the CDR3 is TGTGCCGGGCGGGGGTGGCGGACAGATACGCAGTATTTT. It is translated as CAGRGWRTDTQYF.